Sequencing of this T cell receptor (beta chain) was carried out in a study of T cells in Graves' hyperthyroidism and ophthalmopathy. Absence of ophthalmopathy progression within 18 months defined stable Graves' hyperthyroidism. Those with hyperthyroidism were 18 to 65 years old, newly diagnosed, and ill for under 2 months. This clonotype was observed at least ten times. The antigen is not known. Germline trimming cut 6 bases from V and 2 bases from J; bases unmatched to any gene: 13. Germline loops: CDR1 MNHEY, CDR2 SVGEGT. There are 17 residues in the CDR3. RNA transcripts provided the source from which TCR beta CDR3 regions were amplified. The TCR CDR3 was amplified in a first-round RT-PCR using the HTBI primer set. Each CDR3 protein is one row after TCRdb ran MiXCR on the multiplex PCR reads. The data show some 740,000 distinct CDR3 sequences, around 13% seen once. General study findings and limits: Progression to ophthalmopathy was predicted a median of about six months early. Also found in blood were most expanded thyroid clonotypes above 0.001.

The chain joins TRBV6-2 or TRBV6-3 to TRBJ2-3, with TRBD1 matching 8 bases. The sample comprised blood. This TCR derives from a woman aged 18-29 years with Graves' hyperthyroidism. The chain's CDR3 is CASRERQGLTLTDTQYF. The DNA of the CDR3 is TGTGCCAGCAGGGAACGACAGGGGCTCACCCTCACAGATACGCAGTATTTT.